Listed below are T cell receptor beta chains from one sample, sequenced in a study of beta chain features in type 1 diabetes. Clones were read by immunoSEQ multiplex PCR, and TCRdb kept only the in-frame ones, dropping some. The sample has 150,000 or so clones; 8% to 9.5% are singletons. Sequencing was performed on central memory CD4+ T cells from blood. These receptors all come from a woman aged 18-30 years with type 1 diabetes. Each CDR3 is given with its conserved first and last residue. D genes are given only for firm matches. Not every row has a clone size; where given, it reads once, few, many or a size class.

clone_size,d_call,v_call,j_call,cdr3_aa,cdr3_nt
few,TRBD1,TRBV12-5,TRBJ2-7,CASGLEPGQVQYF,TGTGCTAGTGGTTTGGAACCAGGACAGGTGCAGTACTTC
few,TRBD1,TRBV18,TRBJ1-2,CASSPTDRENTF,TGTGCCAGCTCACCGACTGACAGGGAGAACACCTTC
few,TRBD2,TRBV4-3,TRBJ2-3,CASSSGLAGSSTDTQYF,TGCGCCAGCAGCTCGGGACTAGCGGGCTCTAGCACAGATACGCAGTATTTT
few,TRBD2,TRBV6-5,TRBJ2-1,CASSAAGAYNEQFF,TGTGCCAGCAGTGCCGCGGGGGCCTACAATGAGCAGTTCTTC
few,TRBD2,TRBV14,TRBJ2-3,CASSQGSSGSTDTQYF,TGTGCCAGCAGCCAAGGAAGTAGCGGGAGCACAGATACGCAGTATTTT
few,.,TRBV11-3,TRBJ2-2,CASSSRGGPGELFF,TGTGCCAGCAGCTCGAGAGGAGGTCCCGGGGAGCTGTTTTTT
.,TRBD1,TRBV6-5,TRBJ2-1,CASSLTGVYEQFF,TGTGCCAGCAGTCTAACAGGGGTCTATGAGCAGTTCTTC
few,.,TRBV7-7,TRBJ2-3,CASSLGVTDTQYF,TGTGCTAGCAGCCTCGGGGTCACAGATACGCAGTATTTT
few,.,TRBV11-2,TRBJ2-3,CASSFQRTNTDTQYF,TGTGCCAGCAGCTTTCAGCGGACTAACACAGATACGCAGTATTTT
.,.,TRBV5-4,TRBJ2-3,CASSLLVAGITDTQYF,TGTGCCAGCAGCTTGTTAGTGGCAGGAATCACAGATACGCAGTATTTT